The 15 T cell receptor beta chains presented below share a single source sample, sequenced in a study of T cell responses to AZD1222 COVID-19 vaccine (dated by TCRdb to about 2021). Read against the paper, the sample's time point label means: baseline before first vaccination. The library was prepared using the immunoSEQ multiplex PCR assay. Sourced from immuneACCESS, this table was stored by TCRdb with only in-frame sequences that have V and J called. A share of the clones is absent; for the studies checked, an unresolved V gene accounts for under half, and the remainder has no known explanation. This sample gives about 160,000 clones in total; around nine tenths of them show up just once. The ten largest account for over 4.5% of the sample. The specimen was peripheral blood, collected on day 0 of AZD1222 vaccination. The receptors originated from an adult in good health.

The chain has TRBV28 and TRBJ2-2, with no clear D. V lost 6 bases and J lost 5, with 10 bases in between. Germline CDR1 is MDHEN and CDR2 is SYDVKM. The CDR3 has 13 amino acids. CDR3 nucleotides: TGTGCCAGCAGCCTAAGGCCTACCGGGGAGCTGTTTTTT. It specifies CASSLRPTGELFF.

The chain has TRBV19 and TRBJ1-6; TRBD1 matches at 9 bases. Per the germline V gene, CDR1 is LNHDA and CDR2 is SQIVND (reference sequence). The CDR3 has 16 residues. Trimming removed 5 bases from V and 3 bases from J; junction bases left unmatched: 5. CDR3 nucleotides: TGTGCCAGTAGTCCTCAGGACAGGGGCTATAATTCACCCCTCCACTTT. This gives the protein CASSPQDRGYNSPLHF.

The chain links TRBV28 to TRBJ2-7, with 11 nucleotides matching TRBD2. Per germline, CDR1 MDHEN and CDR2 SYDVKM. This CDR3 comprises 19 residues. V trimming: 4 bases; J trimming: 0 bases; junction bases outside the gene matches: 14. Written as DNA, the CDR3 is TGTGCCAGCAGTTCACTCGTACTAGCGGGAGTCCGAAGCTCCTACGAGCAGTACTTC. Its translation is CASSSLVLAGVRSSYEQYF.

The V gene is TRBV27, the J gene TRBJ2-1; TRBD1 matches at 8 bases. The CDR3 runs to 14 residues. Germline V gene sequence: CDR1 MNHEY, CDR2 SMNVEV (reference sequence). Unmatched junction bases numbered 2, after V lost 0 bases and J lost 7 bases. Here the CDR3 DNA reads TGTGCCAGCAGTTTATCCAGGGGGCGAAATGAGCAGTTCTTC. It specifies CASSLSRGRNEQFF.

This clone was observed once. The J gene is TRBJ1-2, the V gene TRBV7-2; D call uncertain. This CDR3 is built from 14 residues. V lost 5 bases to trimming and J lost 4 bases, with 14 bases between them. CDR1 is SGHTA and CDR2 is FQGNSA in the germline V gene. The CDR3 reads CASSPWEGGYGYTF. CDR3 nucleotides: TGTGCCAGCAGCCCGTGGGAGGGTGGCTATGGCTACACCTTC.

This chain connects TRBV4-1 to TRBJ1-4; D ambiguous. Per germline, CDR1 MGHRA and CDR2 YSYEKL. CDR3 size: 14 residues. Trimming removed 1 base at V and 5 bases at J, with 8 bases between. For the CDR3, the DNA is TGCGCCAGCAGCCAAGTAATACGGAATGAAAAACTGTTTTTT. This translates into CASSQVIRNEKLFF.

The genes are TRBV29-1 and TRBJ2-2, with D possibly being TRBD2 (6 bases). The CDR3 runs 15 residues. Germline assignment: CDR1 SQVTM and CDR2 ANQGSEA. Trimming left V 7 bases short and J 0 bases short, with 15 bases between. The CDR3 DNA reads TGCAGCGCCCTCCGGGACTTCGCGAACACCGGGGAGCTGTTTTTT. Translating it yields CSALRDFANTGELFF.

The V and J genes are TRBV5-4 and TRBJ1-2; a possible D gene is TRBD1 (6 bases). This CDR3 has 12 amino acids. Germline lookup yields CDR1 SGHNT and CDR2 YYREEE (reference sequence). V was pared by 6 bases and J by 6 bases, with 12 bases between. CDR3 region: CASTVQGNGYTF. CDR3 in DNA: TGTGCCAGCACCGTCCAGGGGAATGGCTACACCTTC.

The chain couples TRBV12-3 or TRBV12-4 to TRBJ1-2; D is ambiguous. The V gene lost 7 bases and the J gene lost 2 bases, with 11 bases spanning the gap. The CDR3 contains 13 residues. The CDR3 coding sequence is TGTGCCAGCACCCCGACACTCAACTATGGCTACACCTTC. Amino acid sequence: CASTPTLNYGYTF.

V gene TRBV28 combines with J gene TRBJ2-7, with unresolved D. The CDR3 length is 10 residues. The V and J ends lost 6 bases and 8 bases respectively, with 8 bases between them. Germline V gene lookup returns CDR1 MDHEN and CDR2 SYDVKM. The CDR3 spells CASSQLKQYF. CDR3 DNA sequence: TGTGCCAGCAGCCAGCTTAAGCAGTACTTC.

The chain joins TRBV19 to TRBJ1-5; the D is unclear. The length of the CDR3 is 15 residues. In germline, CDR1 is LNHDA, CDR2 SQIVND (reference sequence). Between the trimmed V and J ends, which lost 1 base and 0 bases, there was a span of 7 bases. The CDR3 coding sequence is TGTGCCAGTAGTATAGGACCCTATAGCAATCAGCCCCAGCATTTT. Translated, it gives CASSIGPYSNQPQHF. Drawing the rest from reference TRBV19 and TRBJ1-5, the complete variable domain is DGGITQSPKYLFRKEGQNVTLSCEQNLNHDAMYWYRQDPGQGLRLIYYSQIVNDFQKGDIAEGYSVSREKKESFPLTVTSAQKNPTAFYLCASSIGPYSNQPQHFGDGTRLSIL.

This rearrangement joins TRBV7-2 to TRBJ1-2, with D possibly being TRBD1 (6 bases). Trimming pared 5 bases from V and 2 bases from J, leaving 12 bases between. Germline CDR1 is SGHTA and CDR2 is FQGNSA. This CDR3 is built from 14 residues. The chain's CDR3 is CASSLDDRNYGYTF. DNA of the CDR3: TGTGCCAGCAGCCTAGACGACAGGAACTATGGCTACACCTTC. The whole variable domain, filled in from reference TRBV7-2 and TRBJ1-2, reads GAGVSQSPSNKVTEKGKDVELRCDPISGHTALYWYRQSLGQGLEFLIYFQGNSAPDKSGLPSDRFSAERTGGSVSTLTIQRTQQEDSAVYLCASSLDDRNYGYTFGSGTRLTVV.

J is TRBJ2-3 and V is TRBV19; 8 nucleotides line up with TRBD2. Germline V gene data show CDR1 as LNHDA and CDR2 as SQIVND (reference sequence). This CDR3 has 16 amino acids. V lost 4 bases, J lost 1 base, and 7 bases stayed unmatched. The CDR3 bases are TGTGCCAGTAGTAACCTTAGCGGGGCACGCACAGATACGCAGTATTTT. Translated, it gives CASSNLSGARTDTQYF.

The V and J genes are TRBV5-1 and TRBJ2-2, with D possibly TRBD1 on 6 matching bases. The germline V gene encodes CDR1 SGHRS and CDR2 YFSETQ. The CDR3 has 15 residues. Trimming stripped 3 bases from V and 3 bases from J, with 12 bases between. CDR3: CASSSGQFDTGELFF. The CDR3 DNA reads as TGCGCCAGCAGCTCCGGACAGTTTGACACCGGGGAGCTGTTTTTT. Variable domain in full (rest from reference TRBV5-1 and TRBJ2-2): KAGVTQTPRYLIKTRGQQVTLSCSPISGHRSVSWYQQTPGQGLQFLFEYFSETQRNKGNFPGRFSGRQFSNSRSEMNVSTLELGDSALYLCASSSGQFDTGELFFGEGSRLTVL.

J is TRBJ1-1 and V is TRBV19; 10 bases match TRBD1. The CDR3 sequence is 14 residues long. In germline, CDR1 is LNHDA, CDR2 SQIVND (reference sequence). V trimming: 4 bases; J trimming: 3 bases; junction bases outside the gene matches: 2. The CDR3 region is CASSTGTGDTEAFF. CDR3 in DNA: TGTGCCAGTAGTACCGGGACAGGGGACACTGAAGCTTTCTTT.